Listed here are 21 T cell receptor beta chains from one sample, sequenced in a study of T-cell reconstitution after alpha-beta-depleted transplantation in children. TCRbeta library construction was performed incorporating unique molecular identifiers. TCRdb analysed the PCR reads with MiXCR anew, one entry per CDR3 protein. The sample has 45,000 to 50,000 distinct CDR3 sequences, around 53% seen once. Sequencing used peripheral blood, obtained before TCRalphabeta/CD19-depleted stem cell transplant. The source of these receptors is a boy under two years old with SCID, due to receive a stem cell transplant.

This chain links TRBV10-2 with TRBJ1-2, with D maybe TRBD1 (6 bases). Trimming left V 4 bases short and J 0 bases short, with 6 bases between. The CDR3 contains 13 residues. The V gene's germline CDR1 is WSHSY and CDR2 SAAADI. This CDR3 is CASSGTANYGYTF. The CDR3 coding sequence is TGCGCCAGCAGTGGGACAGCTAACTATGGCTACACCTTC.

This clonotype appeared once. V gene TRBV29-1 combines with J gene TRBJ1-1; D might be TRBD1 (6 bases). The V end lost 5 bases, the J end lost 6 bases, and 13 bases lay between the germline ends. CDR1 is SQVTM, CDR2 ANQGSEA, per germline. The CDR3 covers 12 residues. CDR3 DNA sequence: TGCAGCGTTAGGTACAGGGATTCTGAAGCTTTCTTT. This codes for CSVRYRDSEAFF.

The rearrangement links TRBV5-1 to TRBJ1-6, with TRBD1 identical over 8 bases. CDR3 size: 16 residues. V was clipped by 2 bases and J by 7 bases; unmatched bases: 8. Germline CDR1 and CDR2: SGHRS and YFSETQ. The CDR3, as DNA: TGCGCCAGCAGCTTCGGGACAGGCGACTGGAATTCACCCCTCCACTTT. This sequence encodes CASSFGTGDWNSPLHF.

The rearrangement links TRBV5-1 to TRBJ2-1; 13 bases match TRBD2. Per germline, CDR1 SGHRS and CDR2 YFSETQ. V lost 4 bases to trimming and J lost 0 bases; unmatched junction nucleotides: 4. The CDR3 has 17 residues. The CDR3 region has the DNA TGCGCCAGCAGCCCACTAGCGGGGGGGGCCTCCTACAATGAGCAGTTCTTC. It specifies CASSPLAGGASYNEQFF.

This clonotype was seen a single time. The chain links TRBV6-1 to TRBJ1-1, with a weak D call TRBD1 (5 bases). The CDR3 covers 14 residues. The germline CDR1 and CDR2 sequences are MNHNS and SASEGT. V was pared by 4 bases and J by 11 bases, with 20 bases between. The DNA of the CDR3 is TGTGCCAGCAGTGTAAGGGACGGTGTGTCGTTTGCTTTCTTT. Amino acid sequence: CASSVRDGVSFAFF.

The genes are TRBV10-1 and TRBJ2-7; 13 bases are a match to TRBD2. The CDR3 runs 16 residues. V shed 5 bases and J 5 bases; nucleotides not matched to a gene: 9. Per the germline V gene, CDR1 is WNHNN and CDR2 is SYGVQD (reference sequence). CDR3 in DNA: TGCGCCAGCAGTAAAACCGGGACTAGCGGGACCCACGAGCAGTACTTC. This codes for CASSKTGTSGTHEQYF.

The V call is TRBV9, the J call TRBJ2-1; unclear D gene. The ends were cut back, 0 bases at V and 0 bases at J, with 7 bases in the middle. This CDR3 contains 15 residues. In germline, CDR1 is SGDLS, CDR2 YYNGEE. The CDR3 region has the DNA TGTGCCAGCAGCGTAGGCGCGAGCTCCTACAATGAGCAGTTCTTC. This sequence encodes CASSVGASSYNEQFF.

The chain employs TRBV29-1 and TRBJ2-1, with D tentatively TRBD2 (6 bases). V lost 6 bases and J 7 bases, leaving 10 bases between the germline ends. CDR1 is SQVTM, CDR2 ANQGSEA, per germline. This CDR3 contains 11 residues. Here the CDR3 DNA reads TGCAGCGTAAGGAGGGTAAATGAGCAGTTCTTC. Protein: CSVRRVNEQFF.

This clonotype was seen more than once but under ten times. The chain recombines TRBV20-1 with TRBJ2-5, with 12 bases that match TRBD1. The CDR3 has 16 amino acids. Germline assignment: CDR1 DFQATT and CDR2 SNEGSKA (reference sequence). V was pared by 4 bases and J by 1 base, with 7 bases of the junction left unmatched. The CDR3 region is CSAKIPGQGAQETQYF. CDR3 DNA sequence: TGCAGTGCTAAAATTCCGGGACAGGGGGCCCAAGAGACCCAGTACTTC.

This clonotype was counted at least ten times. This chain connects TRBV6-1 to TRBJ2-3; TRBD1 agrees at 10 bases. J gave up 5 bases and V 4 bases, and 12 bases lay outside the gene matches. Germline CDR1 MNHNS, CDR2 SASEGT. This CDR3 region has 17 residues. The CDR3 coding sequence is TGTGCCAGCAGTGGGACGACAGGGGGCGAGGGTCTAGATACGCAGTATTTT. This gives the protein CASSGTTGGEGLDTQYF.

This chain links TRBV20-1 with TRBJ2-3, with D maybe TRBD2 (5 bases). The CDR3 spans 15 residues. Deletions cut 0 bases from V and 1 base from J, with 11 bases between. The germline V gene encodes CDR1 DFQATT and CDR2 SNEGSKA (reference sequence). CDR3 nucleotide sequence: TGCAGTGCTAGAGAGAGGAGACTACGCACAGATACGCAGTATTTT. Protein sequence: CSARERRLRTDTQYF.

This clonotype was observed many times. The CDR3 DNA reads as TGTGCCAGCAGAACTAGCGGGGGGGCCGGGAAGACCCAGTACTTC. This gives the protein CASRTSGGAGKTQYF. The chain has TRBV7-9 and TRBJ2-5, with TRBD2 identical over 13 bases. V was pared by 6 bases and J by 6 bases, with 7 bases of the junction left unmatched. The CDR3 is 15 amino acids. The germline V gene encodes CDR1 SEHNR and CDR2 FQNEAQ (reference sequence).

This sequence joins TRBV7-6 and TRBJ2-5, with 11 positions matching TRBD1. Germline values: CDR1 SGHVS, CDR2 FNYEAQ. There are 14 residues in the CDR3. V lost 4 bases and J lost 4; bases outside the gene matches: 2. The CDR3 spells CASSSGQGVETQYF. The CDR3, as DNA: TGTGCCAGCAGCTCGGGACAGGGGGTAGAGACCCAGTACTTC.

The chain uses TRBV4-3 and TRBJ2-1; 8 nucleotides agree with TRBD2. The length of the CDR3 is 16 residues. With V trimmed by 4 bases and J by 1 base, 6 bases remained unmatched. In germline, CDR1 is LGHNA, CDR2 YSLEER. The CDR3 DNA reads TGCGCCAGCAGCCCCAATAGCGGGGAGTCCTACAATGAGCAGTTCTTC. It is translated as CASSPNSGESYNEQFF.

The chain couples TRBV5-1 to TRBJ2-3, with D hard to call. Trimming removed 2 bases at V and 5 bases at J, with 12 bases between. Germline assignment: CDR1 SGHRS and CDR2 YFSETQ. The CDR3 contains 14 residues. CDR3 residues: CASSLPRLEDTQYF. CDR3 coding DNA: TGCGCCAGCAGCTTACCTAGACTGGAAGATACGCAGTATTTT.

The chain recombines TRBV30 with TRBJ1-1, with D perhaps TRBD1 (5 bases). Trimming stripped 3 bases from V and 7 bases from J, with 15 bases between. This CDR3 contains 13 residues. Germline V gene data show CDR1 as GTSNPN and CDR2 as SVGIG (reference sequence). CDR3 nucleotides: TGTGCCTGGAGCGGGACCCCCTTGGGTGAAGCTTTCTTT. It specifies CAWSGTPLGEAFF.

This clonotype has more than one count but fewer than ten. The V call is TRBV29-1, the J call TRBJ2-3, with TRBD2 matching 10 bases. V dropped 1 base and J dropped 6; count of bases not matched to a gene: 1. The CDR3 spans 13 residues. Germline V lookup: CDR1 SQVTM, CDR2 ANQGSEA. CDR3 in DNA: TGCAGCGTTGAAGCTAGCGGGGGTGATACGCAGTATTTT. Translated, it gives CSVEASGGDTQYF.

The rearrangement links TRBV28 to TRBJ1-5; the D is unclear. V shed 3 bases and J shed 5 bases, with 8 bases lying between them. Germline-derived CDR1 and CDR2 are MDHEN and SYDVKM. The CDR3 has 13 residues. CDR3 bases: TGTGCCAGCAGTTTCGACACCTATCAGCCCCAGCATTTT. Residues: CASSFDTYQPQHF.

This clonotype was seen only once. V is TRBV4-3 and J is TRBJ2-5, with D possibly TRBD1 on 5 matching bases. The CDR3 extends over 14 amino acids. Germline V gene lookup returns CDR1 LGHNA and CDR2 YSLEER. V was clipped by 0 bases and J by 4 bases, with 9 bases between them. The chain's CDR3 is CASSQEGRGETQYF. For the CDR3, the DNA is TGCGCCAGCAGCCAAGAAGGAAGGGGAGAGACCCAGTACTTC.

This clonotype was detected many times. The chain couples TRBV11-2 to TRBJ2-7, with D possibly matching TRBD2 (6 bases). CDR3 size: 13 residues. Trimming pared 8 bases from V and 2 bases from J, leaving 13 bases between. Germline CDR1 reads SGHAT; CDR2 reads FQNNGV. The CDR3 sequence is CASRSPGAYEQYF. The CDR3 DNA reads TGTGCCAGCCGCTCGCCGGGGGCCTACGAGCAGTACTTC.

This clonotype is categorized as medium-sized. The genes are TRBV20-1 and TRBJ2-5; TRBD1 matches at 8 bases. This CDR3 is 16 amino acids long. The J segment lost 2 bases and the V segment lost 0 bases, leaving 8 bases of the junction unmatched. In germline, CDR1 is DFQATT, CDR2 SNEGSKA (reference sequence). The CDR3 bases are TGCAGTGCTAGAGATGTGCGACAGGGGCCGCAAGAGACCCAGTACTTC. Protein: CSARDVRQGPQETQYF.